This T cell receptor beta chain was profiled in a study of Graves' ophthalmopathy and Graves' hyperthyroidism. The V end was cut by 5 bases, the J end by 2 bases, with 7 bases between. CDR3 size: 13 residues. CDR1 is MNHEY and CDR2 is SMNVEV in the germline V gene (reference sequence). TCR beta CDR3 regions were amplified from RNA transcripts. Second-round multiplex PCR came after first-round RT-PCR with HTBI primers. TCRdb ran MiXCR on the multiplex PCR reads and lists one entry per CDR3 protein. The table lists 300,000 to 400,000 distinct CDR3 sequences, 15% to 20% of them singletons. This clonotype appeared many times.

The receptor was derived from an adult man with Graves' ophthalmopathy. Specimen: peripheral blood. The chain joins TRBV27 to TRBJ1-5; maybe TRBD1 (6 bases). The CDR3 coding sequence is TGTGCCAGCAGTAGACAGGGCAATCAGCCCCAGCATTTT. This gives the protein CASSRQGNQPQHF.